A selection of T cell receptor beta chains follows, all from one sample in a study of control samples from healthy donors and cancer patients. Only in-frame clones appear in the TCRdb table, and some are missing; sequencing was by immunoSEQ multiplex PCR. The sample includes approximately 130,000 clones, 87% of them seen just once. Sequenced sample: blood. These receptors came from a young man in good health. The conserved cysteine and the conserved F or W are not part of the CDR3 here. The order of the fields is V gene, CDR3 protein.

TRBV4-1 ASSQEGSDMVGENTEAF
TRBV6-6 ASSPGVLGGGNEKLF
TRBV6-4 ASSDWDSTDTQY
TRBV2 ASSEAGSSGNTIY
TRBV18 ASSPQTGGYEQY
TRBV30 AWSGDRVWGELF
TRBV6-5 ASSYSWRGAQETQY
TRBV6-5 ASSYSAGSGYEQY
TRBV5-4 ASTLAGGLDTQY
TRBV2 ASSVIQGNSPLH
TRBV7-9 ASCPGGSTDTQY
TRBV6-6 ASTPSRSGNTIY
TRBV2 ASMGTGNLGEAF
TRBV7-2 ASSLSGDSNQPQH
TRBV30 AWSEGWGNQPQH
TRBV27 ASSLSGLTEAF
TRBV29-1 SVEVSNTGELF
TRBV6-2/TRBV6-3 ASSYSWNWRGTGELF
TRBV24-1 ATRGGVDQPQH
TRBV7-9 ASSGRYEQY
TRBV6-5 ASGGEGRDTQY
TRBV15 ATSRGGFGYGYT
TRBV7-9 ASGRTGSEKLF
TRBV5-1 ASSPSGTGGNIQY
TRBV7-2 ASSLNSGVTEAF
TRBV5-1 ASSPQGHGYT
TRBV5-1 ASSLDPGVNTEAF
TRBV10-2 ASSESGQGVVKKLF
TRBV4-1 ASSVQGAYGYT
TRBV5-8 ASSLGAGARGEQY
TRBV2 ASSTSGDGETQY
TRBV7-9 ASSLGQGASEAF
TRBV18 ASSPPAGSVGSVATEAF
TRBV5-1 ASSLNQANTGELF
TRBV9 ASSVLAGGEQETQY
TRBV18 ASSPTGTYEQY
TRBV28 ASQFGIDEWNIQY
TRBV18 ASSPDGTNEKLF
TRBV2 ASSEIGTENSPLH
TRBV3-1/TRBV3-2 ASSQVVMDSPLH
TRBV4-1 ASSQASNQPQH
TRBV2 ASSEVQVRETQY
TRBV5-1 ASSSGPNQPQH
TRBV3-1/TRBV3-2 ASSQQRGGHKNIQY
TRBV6-5 ASSSGAPNQPQH
TRBV14 ASSQDNQGRTEAF
TRBV12-3/TRBV12-4 ASSPQVRTQY
TRBV19 ASSLYTRHGNTIY
TRBV18 ASSSGREKKETQY
TRBV7-6 ASSWAQGRPHEAF
TRBV2 ASSEGRGLSPLH
TRBV19 ASNLGGFNEQF